Sequencing of this T cell receptor (beta chain) was carried out in a study of blood T cell repertoires in COVID-19. On the study more broadly: Specimens from acute and convalescent COVID-19 originated in the United States, Italy and Spain. PBMCs, B-cell-depleted T cells, or T cells were the source of the cDNA or gDNA that made up the material.

This CDR3 region has 18 residues. V lost 5 bases and J 2 bases, leaving 22 bases between the germline ends. Per germline, CDR1 MNHNY and CDR2 SVGAGI (reference sequence). This clone was seen a handful of times. Methods used by the authors: Reference gene primer amplification gave estimated nucleated cell counts. TCRdb keeps only in-frame clones here, not all; method: immunoSEQ multiplex PCR. The DNA gave D and trimming, while V, J and clone size come from that table. Of under 65,000 clones listed, approximately 90% are singletons. Sample: peripheral blood. The chain is built from TRBV6-6 and TRBJ2-1; weak D call: TRBD2 (7 bases). The TCR was taken from an elderly man with acute or convalescent COVID-19. CDR3 bases: TGTGCCAGCAGTCCTCGACCGGACGGGGGGCCCCCCTACAATGAGCAGTTCTTC. Protein sequence: CASSPRPDGGPPYNEQFF.